The present T cell receptor beta chain was sequenced within a study of post-analysis software for immune sequencing data (dated by TCRdb to about 2015). Regarding the complete study: The recorded disease courses included relapsing-remitting, secondary progressive and progressive-relapsing multiple sclerosis, and some patients had no subtype annotation. The multiple sclerosis patient repertoires were compared with approximately 11 previously published healthy control repertoires from donors aged roughly 6 to 27 years. A subset of samples was prepared in parallel using single-end sample barcoding, then pooled and co-amplified after Illumina adapter ligation. What the work shows at the level of the full study, not this receptor alone: The multiple sclerosis patient group was slightly younger than the control group. Patients showed significantly higher frequencies than controls for roughly 5 TRBV segments, among them TRBV5-6, TRBV5-1 and TRBV20-1. Normalized Chao1 diversity was significantly lower in multiple sclerosis patients than controls, suggesting substantial peripheral T-cell clonal expansion. Strong co-clustering of samples prepared in the same batch was shown by direct clustering with F measure, prompting a batch-effect correction.

To demonstrate the VDJtools post-analysis software, the study profiled TCR beta repertoires from the peripheral blood of about 13 young patients with multiple sclerosis. Multiple sclerosis patients were children and adolescents aged about 6 to 15 years. Details on this clonotype: What this receptor recognizes is not known. Base qualities were left out, and no much larger clone turns up one base away.

The library was generated by PCR. The instrument was an Illumina HiSeq 2500. To reduce PCR and sequencing biases, unique molecular identifiers were built into the TCR beta cDNA libraries. Some 500,000 cDNA molecules were obtained for every 1 to 10 million input T cells, so each molecule roughly corresponded to one T cell. Patient libraries were prepared and sequenced with the same protocol used for the earlier healthy control dataset. Samples belonging to the same batch were prepared together, multiplexed and sequenced on a shared HiSeq lane. The study's processing was this. MIGEC was used to process the raw barcoded reads, and molecular identifier groups with only a single read were discarded before consensus assembly and CDR3 extraction. VDJtools was used for post-analysis of the clonotype tables, with diversity normalized by down-sampling every dataset to the smallest sample size. To correct batch-related cross-sample contamination, repertoire overlap clustering matched CDR3 amino acid sequences but not nucleotide sequences. TCRdb redid the processing of the public reads, applying fastp at Q25 and MiXCR, and retained in-frame beta chains. All rows with the same CDR3 protein become a single entry with the most common DNA and genes. TCRdb's processing, not the study's, gives the V and J calls here. This sample holds fewer than 850,000 distinct CDR3 sequences; roughly 29% were observed only once. The ten largest clones represent approximately 0.55% of the sample.

Trimming takes 0 bases from V and 7 bases from J, and the germline ends sit 16 bases apart. The germline V gene gives CDR1 as SGHRS and CDR2 as YFSETQ. Including cysteine and phenylalanine, the CDR3 has 15 amino acids. Of all the DNA, just the CDR3 is kept, 45 bases in frame from base 1. The sequencing input was blood. This sequence uses TRBV5-1 and TRBJ1-1; the D gene is unclear. The TCR was taken from a girl under 18 with multiple sclerosis. The bases are TGCGCCAGCAGCTTGGTGCTCGGTCGGGAGGGTGAAGCTTTCTTT. This yields the protein CASSLVLGREGEAFF. Extended through the reference TRBV5-1 and TRBJ1-1 proteins, this CDR3 yields the full variable domain: KAGVTQTPRYLIKTRGQQVTLSCSPISGHRSVSWYQQTPGQGLQFLFEYFSETQRNKGNFPGRFSGRQFSNSRSEMNVSTLELGDSALYLCASSLVLGREGEAFFGQGTRLTVV.